A single T cell receptor (beta chain) is shown here with its context. What it binds is not known. This entry belongs to a study of cytomegalovirus exposure and HLA in healthy donors. Study results and caveats: Most of the TCR beta V segments (in an earlier analysis) were productive either about 87% or about 30% of the time.

The primer mix had 60 Vbeta and 13 Jbeta primers. Generated by immunoSEQ multiplex PCR, the TCRdb table keeps only in-frame clones and is missing some. The sample lists a few hundred thousand clones, approximately 80% occurring once. This clonotype was sampled from a woman aged 40 to 50 in good health and CMV-seronegative. Input material: PBMCs.

The CDR3 DNA sequence: TGTGCCAGCAGCTTAGGGGCGGGGGGCCCCACAGATACGCAGTATTTT. Its protein is CASSLGAGGPTDTQYF. The chain uses TRBV7-9 and TRBJ2-3; 8 bases are shared with TRBD2. This CDR3 is built from 16 residues. CDR1 and CDR2 (germline): SEHNR, FQNEAQ (reference sequence). J was trimmed by 2 bases and V by 1 base; bases with no gene match: 5.